One and the same sample provided the 20 T cell receptor beta chains below, sequenced in a study of CD8+ T cells in alopecia areata. Reverse transcribed after extraction, RNA yielded cDNA as the sequencing template. TCRdb's table, derived via immunoSEQ multiplex PCR, lists solely in-frame clones and lacks some. The sample shows roughly 99,000 clones, 84% of them seen only once. Treatment here: oral pan-JAK inhibitor, 5-10 mg twice daily. Sequenced material: CD8+ T cells sorted from blood, taken at week 24, from a patient treated with tofacitinib. The receptors shown here come from a human donor with alopecia areata.

V gene TRBV7-8 combines with J gene TRBJ2-7; 12 bases agree with TRBD2. The CDR3 is made up of 17 amino acids. Germline loops: CDR1 SGHVS, CDR2 FQNEAQ. Trimming at V came to 1 base and at J to 4 bases, leaving 8 bases not matched to a gene. The CDR3 DNA reads TGTGCCAGCAGCTTAGGGGCTAGCGGGGGGGCCGGGTACGAGCAGTACTTC. Its translation is CASSLGASGGAGYEQYF.

The table lists this clone with a count of one. This chain joins TRBV2 and TRBJ2-7, with D tentatively TRBD1 (5 bases). CDR1 SNHLY and CDR2 FYNNEI come from the germline V gene. Trimming cost V 8 bases and J 0 bases, with 11 bases left between them. This CDR3 contains 13 residues. CDR3 amino acids: CASGALSSYEQYF. The DNA for the CDR3 is TGTGCCAGCGGGGCCCTGAGCTCCTACGAGCAGTACTTC.

This clone was counted a few times. The CDR3 loop is CSVAGQYSYEQYF. In DNA form, the CDR3 reads TGCAGCGTTGCAGGACAGTACTCCTACGAGCAGTACTTC. This rearrangement joins TRBV29-1 to TRBJ2-7, with a tentative D call TRBD1 (6 bases). The CDR3 has 13 residues. Trimming took 4 bases from V and 0 from J, leaving 10 bases between them. In germline, CDR1 is SQVTM, CDR2 ANQGSEA.

This sequence joins TRBV29-1 and TRBJ2-2, with 7 bases matching TRBD1. The CDR3 covers 14 residues. The germline V gene encodes CDR1 SQVTM and CDR2 ANQGSEA. Trimming took 3 bases from V and 2 from J; bases not matched to a gene: 3. CDR3 bases: TGCAGCGTTGATGTAGGGGGCAACACCGGGGAGCTGTTTTTT. Translated: CSVDVGGNTGELFF.

The V and J genes are TRBV30 and TRBJ1-1, with 11 positions matching TRBD1. The V gene end was trimmed by 4 bases and the J gene end by 7 bases; junction bases not matched to a gene: 5. CDR3 length equals 13 residues. The germline V gene has CDR1 GTSNPN and CDR2 SVGIG (reference sequence). The CDR3 DNA reads TGTGCCTGGACTTTCGGGACAGGGGGTGAAGCTTTCTTT. This sequence encodes CAWTFGTGGEAFF.

This chain connects TRBV11-3 to TRBJ2-3; TRBD1 might be the D (5 bases). Germline assignment: CDR1 SGHNT and CDR2 YENEEA. The CDR3 length is 13 residues. Trimming removed 5 bases at V and 5 bases at J, with 11 bases between. This CDR3 is CASSRQYEDTQYF. CDR3 in DNA: TGTGCCAGCAGCCGACAGTATGAAGATACGCAGTATTTT.

The chain couples TRBV5-6 to TRBJ2-1, with TRBD2 as a possible D gene (5 bases). V gave up 0 bases and J gave up 5 bases, with 12 bases separating them. Germline V gene data show CDR1 as SGHDT and CDR2 as YYEEEE. The CDR3 loop spans 15 amino acids. The DNA for the CDR3 is TGTGCCAGCAGCTTGGAGGTTCGGGGTGACAATGAGCAGTTCTTC. As protein: CASSLEVRGDNEQFF.

The chain recombines TRBV2 with TRBJ2-3, with 9 nucleotides matching TRBD2. J was trimmed by 1 base and V by 6 bases; bases with no gene match: 2. CDR3 length: 14 amino acids. In germline, CDR1 is SNHLY, CDR2 FYNNEI. The CDR3 here is CASRVAGGTDTQYF. The CDR3 DNA reads as TGTGCCAGCAGGGTAGCGGGGGGCACAGATACGCAGTATTTT.

The gene calls are TRBV30 and TRBJ1-1, with TRBD1 matching over 9 bases. CDR1 is GTSNPN, CDR2 SVGIG, per germline (reference sequence). CDR3 length: 14 amino acids. V was clipped by 6 bases and J by 3 bases; unmatched bases: 8. Here the CDR3 reads CACPTGQGYTEAFF. The CDR3 nucleotides read TGTGCCTGTCCCACGGGACAGGGATACACTGAAGCTTTCTTT.

This chain links TRBV27 with TRBJ2-7, with TRBD2 identical over 7 bases. Germline V gene sequence: CDR1 MNHEY, CDR2 SMNVEV (reference sequence). This CDR3 comprises 13 residues. The ends lost 5 bases at V and 7 bases at J; junction bases unmatched: 8. This CDR3 reads CASSPGPGREQYF. The DNA for the CDR3 is TGTGCCAGCAGTCCGGGCCCCGGGAGGGAGCAGTACTTC.

A single count supports this clone. The V gene is TRBV5-1, the J gene TRBJ2-5; no firm D call. The V gene lost 6 bases and the J gene lost 1 base, with 13 bases spanning the gap. Germline CDR1 and CDR2: SGHRS and YFSETQ. The CDR3 extends over 14 amino acids. The CDR3 reads CASTPGPTQETQYF. The CDR3 DNA follows: TGCGCCAGCACTCCTGGGCCGACCCAAGAGACCCAGTACTTC.

The chain combines TRBV6-5 with TRBJ2-3, with D perhaps TRBD1 or TRBD2 (5 bases each). CDR1 and CDR2 from the germline V gene are MNHEY and SVGAGI. V was cut by 0 bases and J by 1 base, with 5 bases left in between. The CDR3 loop spans 14 amino acids. CDR3 sequence (DNA): TGTGCCAGCAGTTACTCGGGGGGCACAGATACGCAGTATTTT. This translates into CASSYSGGTDTQYF.

The chain employs TRBV27 and TRBJ2-5, with D perhaps TRBD1 or TRBD2 (5 bases each). The germline V gene encodes CDR1 MNHEY and CDR2 SMNVEV (reference sequence). CDR3 length: 13 residues. V shed 4 bases and J shed 9 bases, with 15 bases lying between them. As DNA, the CDR3 is TGTGCCAGCAGTTGGTCCGGGGCCGGGGCCCAGTACTTC. Its protein product is CASSWSGAGAQYF.

Only a few counts were recorded for this clone. The chain couples TRBV5-1 to TRBJ2-2; either TRBD1 or TRBD2 may fit D (5 bases each). The length of the CDR3 is 15 residues. Trimming removed 2 bases at V and 0 bases at J, with 8 bases between. CDR1 SGHRS and CDR2 YFSETQ come from the germline V gene. The CDR3 reads CASSFRGPNTGELFF. In DNA, the CDR3 is TGCGCCAGCAGCTTTCGGGGCCCGAACACCGGGGAGCTGTTTTTT.

The gene calls are TRBV4-3 and TRBJ2-2; D is possibly TRBD1 or TRBD2 (5 bases each). The CDR3 has 13 residues. From germline, CDR1 is LGHNA and CDR2 YSLEER. V was pared by 1 base and J by 9 bases, with 9 bases between. CDR3 sequence reads: CASSQAGHRELFF. The CDR3 DNA sequence: TGCGCCAGCAGCCAAGCGGGGCACCGGGAGCTGTTTTTT.

This clone was recorded once. The chain is built from TRBV7-9 and TRBJ2-7; D uncertain. The germline V gene has CDR1 SEHNR and CDR2 FQNEAQ (reference sequence). The CDR3 spans 12 residues. Deletions cut 8 bases from V and 2 bases from J, with 10 bases between. CDR3 sequence (DNA): TGTGCCAGCTCGGACGGAACCTACGAGCAGTACTTC. Translated, it gives CASSDGTYEQYF.

The chain joins TRBV10-3 to TRBJ2-3; no firm D call. From germline, CDR1 is ENHRY and CDR2 SYGVKD. The length of the CDR3 is 13 residues. Trimming took off 6 bases at V and 4 bases at J, with 11 bases between the two ends. CDR3 coding DNA: TGTGCCATCAGCGAGCCCTCCGCAGATACGCAGTATTTT. Its translation: CAISEPSADTQYF.

This chain uses TRBV2 with TRBJ2-5, with D uncertain. Germline-derived CDR1 and CDR2 are SNHLY and FYNNEI. V was trimmed by 4 bases and J by 0 bases, leaving 9 bases between them. The CDR3 contains 14 residues. The CDR3 loop reads CASSAAPYQETQYF. The CDR3 DNA is TGTGCCAGCAGTGCGGCCCCGTACCAAGAGACCCAGTACTTC.

This chain links TRBV7-9 with TRBJ2-3; D perhaps matches TRBD2 (5 bases). This CDR3 spans 16 amino acids. Between the trimmed V and J ends, which lost 9 bases and 0 bases, there was a span of 19 bases. Per the germline V gene, CDR1 is SEHNR and CDR2 is FQNEAQ (reference sequence). The CDR3 spells CASSAGIFSSTDTQYF. DNA of the CDR3: TGTGCCAGTTCGGCCGGGATATTTTCTAGCACAGATACGCAGTATTTT.

This clone has a handful of counts. The V call is TRBV9, the J call TRBJ2-7; possibly TRBD1 for D (5 bases). V lost 0 bases and J 3 bases, leaving 10 bases between the germline ends. Germline CDR1 and CDR2: SGDLS and YYNGEE. CDR3 length: 14 amino acids. The CDR3 DNA is TGTGCCAGCAGCGTAGGGGGCCTAAACTACGAGCAGTACTTC. This codes for CASSVGGLNYEQYF.